This TCR beta chain was found in a study of tumor-infiltrating lymphocytes in primary liver carcinoma. The CDR3 covers 14 residues. The germline V gene encodes CDR1 SGHDN and CDR2 FVKESK. V lost 3 bases, J lost 7 bases, and 10 bases lay in between. The study co-extracted DNA and RNA from 20-30 mg of unsorted bulk tissue. Samples came from superior, inferior, lateral poles and tumor centre. Findings and caveats of the study: Tumor-adjacent and tumor-blood pairs shared a smaller degree of overlap than tumor region pairs. Tumors reached a significantly greater top-250-clone fraction than blood did (p = 0.039).

Researchers generated TCR beta cDNA from approximately 520 ng of total RNA, relying on a constant-region primer. ARM-PCR was slightly modified, and three nested multiplex PCR rounds with it gave rise to the TCR beta libraries. For approximately 11 cycles apiece, the opening two PCR rounds ran with TRBV1-TRBV30 forward primers and a C-beta reverse primer. TCRdb analysed the multiplex PCR reads with MiXCR anew, one entry per CDR3 protein. The table includes tens of thousands of distinct CDR3 sequences, over 70% detected once. This clonotype is labeled as large. The antigen is unknown. The specimen was liver tumor tissue from sampling region 2. Described subset: tumor region T2, inferior pole. The genes are TRBV14 and TRBJ1-6; D is perhaps TRBD1 (6 bases). The TCR was taken from a man aged 35 to 55 with primary liver carcinoma and hepatitis B virus infection. The CDR3 loop reads CASSHSGENSPLHF. The CDR3 nucleotides read TGTGCCAGCAGCCACTCAGGGGAAAATTCACCCCTCCACTTT.